This T cell receptor beta chain was recovered during a study of early T cells in non-severe SARS-CoV-2 infection. About the study: Alpha and beta chains were unpaired, from unsorted whole-blood bulk RNA.

Regarding this clonotype: Its antigen is unidentified.

General study results and limits: Sequences matched to VDJdb favored anti-spike CD8 responses, while private and CD4 specificities were missed.

Individual cDNA molecules received unique molecular identifiers. TCRdb re-derived calls from the 5' RACE reads in MiXCR, one entry per CDR3 protein. Of about 31,000 distinct CDR3 sequences in the sample, about 4.9% were seen once. Sequenced: whole blood. The source is an adult who was a healthcare worker with PCR-confirmed SARS-CoV-2 infection or an uninfected control (not recorded which).

CDR3 in amino acids: CASSDLGSGANVLTF. CDR3 bases: TGTGCCAGCAGTGATTTAGGCTCTGGGGCCAACGTCCTGACTTTC. The chain is built from TRBV6-1 and TRBJ2-6; D is uncertain. V was pared by 3 bases and J by 0 bases, with 6 bases between. Germline lookup yields CDR1 MNHNS and CDR2 SASEGT. The CDR3 consists of 15 residues.